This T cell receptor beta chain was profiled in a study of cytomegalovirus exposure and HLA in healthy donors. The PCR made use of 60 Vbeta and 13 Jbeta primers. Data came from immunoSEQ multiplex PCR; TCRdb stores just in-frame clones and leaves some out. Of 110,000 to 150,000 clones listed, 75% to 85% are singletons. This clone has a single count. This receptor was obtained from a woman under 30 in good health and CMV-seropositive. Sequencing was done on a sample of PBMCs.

The CDR3 is CASSLDRVGTDTQYF. The CDR3 DNA reads TGCGCCAGCAGCTTGGACAGGGTAGGGACAGATACGCAGTATTTT. This chain joins TRBV5-1 and TRBJ2-3; weak D call: TRBD1 (6 bases). Germline CDR1 and CDR2: SGHRS and YFSETQ. The CDR3 covers 15 residues. The ends were cut back, 0 bases at V and 3 bases at J, with 11 bases in the middle.